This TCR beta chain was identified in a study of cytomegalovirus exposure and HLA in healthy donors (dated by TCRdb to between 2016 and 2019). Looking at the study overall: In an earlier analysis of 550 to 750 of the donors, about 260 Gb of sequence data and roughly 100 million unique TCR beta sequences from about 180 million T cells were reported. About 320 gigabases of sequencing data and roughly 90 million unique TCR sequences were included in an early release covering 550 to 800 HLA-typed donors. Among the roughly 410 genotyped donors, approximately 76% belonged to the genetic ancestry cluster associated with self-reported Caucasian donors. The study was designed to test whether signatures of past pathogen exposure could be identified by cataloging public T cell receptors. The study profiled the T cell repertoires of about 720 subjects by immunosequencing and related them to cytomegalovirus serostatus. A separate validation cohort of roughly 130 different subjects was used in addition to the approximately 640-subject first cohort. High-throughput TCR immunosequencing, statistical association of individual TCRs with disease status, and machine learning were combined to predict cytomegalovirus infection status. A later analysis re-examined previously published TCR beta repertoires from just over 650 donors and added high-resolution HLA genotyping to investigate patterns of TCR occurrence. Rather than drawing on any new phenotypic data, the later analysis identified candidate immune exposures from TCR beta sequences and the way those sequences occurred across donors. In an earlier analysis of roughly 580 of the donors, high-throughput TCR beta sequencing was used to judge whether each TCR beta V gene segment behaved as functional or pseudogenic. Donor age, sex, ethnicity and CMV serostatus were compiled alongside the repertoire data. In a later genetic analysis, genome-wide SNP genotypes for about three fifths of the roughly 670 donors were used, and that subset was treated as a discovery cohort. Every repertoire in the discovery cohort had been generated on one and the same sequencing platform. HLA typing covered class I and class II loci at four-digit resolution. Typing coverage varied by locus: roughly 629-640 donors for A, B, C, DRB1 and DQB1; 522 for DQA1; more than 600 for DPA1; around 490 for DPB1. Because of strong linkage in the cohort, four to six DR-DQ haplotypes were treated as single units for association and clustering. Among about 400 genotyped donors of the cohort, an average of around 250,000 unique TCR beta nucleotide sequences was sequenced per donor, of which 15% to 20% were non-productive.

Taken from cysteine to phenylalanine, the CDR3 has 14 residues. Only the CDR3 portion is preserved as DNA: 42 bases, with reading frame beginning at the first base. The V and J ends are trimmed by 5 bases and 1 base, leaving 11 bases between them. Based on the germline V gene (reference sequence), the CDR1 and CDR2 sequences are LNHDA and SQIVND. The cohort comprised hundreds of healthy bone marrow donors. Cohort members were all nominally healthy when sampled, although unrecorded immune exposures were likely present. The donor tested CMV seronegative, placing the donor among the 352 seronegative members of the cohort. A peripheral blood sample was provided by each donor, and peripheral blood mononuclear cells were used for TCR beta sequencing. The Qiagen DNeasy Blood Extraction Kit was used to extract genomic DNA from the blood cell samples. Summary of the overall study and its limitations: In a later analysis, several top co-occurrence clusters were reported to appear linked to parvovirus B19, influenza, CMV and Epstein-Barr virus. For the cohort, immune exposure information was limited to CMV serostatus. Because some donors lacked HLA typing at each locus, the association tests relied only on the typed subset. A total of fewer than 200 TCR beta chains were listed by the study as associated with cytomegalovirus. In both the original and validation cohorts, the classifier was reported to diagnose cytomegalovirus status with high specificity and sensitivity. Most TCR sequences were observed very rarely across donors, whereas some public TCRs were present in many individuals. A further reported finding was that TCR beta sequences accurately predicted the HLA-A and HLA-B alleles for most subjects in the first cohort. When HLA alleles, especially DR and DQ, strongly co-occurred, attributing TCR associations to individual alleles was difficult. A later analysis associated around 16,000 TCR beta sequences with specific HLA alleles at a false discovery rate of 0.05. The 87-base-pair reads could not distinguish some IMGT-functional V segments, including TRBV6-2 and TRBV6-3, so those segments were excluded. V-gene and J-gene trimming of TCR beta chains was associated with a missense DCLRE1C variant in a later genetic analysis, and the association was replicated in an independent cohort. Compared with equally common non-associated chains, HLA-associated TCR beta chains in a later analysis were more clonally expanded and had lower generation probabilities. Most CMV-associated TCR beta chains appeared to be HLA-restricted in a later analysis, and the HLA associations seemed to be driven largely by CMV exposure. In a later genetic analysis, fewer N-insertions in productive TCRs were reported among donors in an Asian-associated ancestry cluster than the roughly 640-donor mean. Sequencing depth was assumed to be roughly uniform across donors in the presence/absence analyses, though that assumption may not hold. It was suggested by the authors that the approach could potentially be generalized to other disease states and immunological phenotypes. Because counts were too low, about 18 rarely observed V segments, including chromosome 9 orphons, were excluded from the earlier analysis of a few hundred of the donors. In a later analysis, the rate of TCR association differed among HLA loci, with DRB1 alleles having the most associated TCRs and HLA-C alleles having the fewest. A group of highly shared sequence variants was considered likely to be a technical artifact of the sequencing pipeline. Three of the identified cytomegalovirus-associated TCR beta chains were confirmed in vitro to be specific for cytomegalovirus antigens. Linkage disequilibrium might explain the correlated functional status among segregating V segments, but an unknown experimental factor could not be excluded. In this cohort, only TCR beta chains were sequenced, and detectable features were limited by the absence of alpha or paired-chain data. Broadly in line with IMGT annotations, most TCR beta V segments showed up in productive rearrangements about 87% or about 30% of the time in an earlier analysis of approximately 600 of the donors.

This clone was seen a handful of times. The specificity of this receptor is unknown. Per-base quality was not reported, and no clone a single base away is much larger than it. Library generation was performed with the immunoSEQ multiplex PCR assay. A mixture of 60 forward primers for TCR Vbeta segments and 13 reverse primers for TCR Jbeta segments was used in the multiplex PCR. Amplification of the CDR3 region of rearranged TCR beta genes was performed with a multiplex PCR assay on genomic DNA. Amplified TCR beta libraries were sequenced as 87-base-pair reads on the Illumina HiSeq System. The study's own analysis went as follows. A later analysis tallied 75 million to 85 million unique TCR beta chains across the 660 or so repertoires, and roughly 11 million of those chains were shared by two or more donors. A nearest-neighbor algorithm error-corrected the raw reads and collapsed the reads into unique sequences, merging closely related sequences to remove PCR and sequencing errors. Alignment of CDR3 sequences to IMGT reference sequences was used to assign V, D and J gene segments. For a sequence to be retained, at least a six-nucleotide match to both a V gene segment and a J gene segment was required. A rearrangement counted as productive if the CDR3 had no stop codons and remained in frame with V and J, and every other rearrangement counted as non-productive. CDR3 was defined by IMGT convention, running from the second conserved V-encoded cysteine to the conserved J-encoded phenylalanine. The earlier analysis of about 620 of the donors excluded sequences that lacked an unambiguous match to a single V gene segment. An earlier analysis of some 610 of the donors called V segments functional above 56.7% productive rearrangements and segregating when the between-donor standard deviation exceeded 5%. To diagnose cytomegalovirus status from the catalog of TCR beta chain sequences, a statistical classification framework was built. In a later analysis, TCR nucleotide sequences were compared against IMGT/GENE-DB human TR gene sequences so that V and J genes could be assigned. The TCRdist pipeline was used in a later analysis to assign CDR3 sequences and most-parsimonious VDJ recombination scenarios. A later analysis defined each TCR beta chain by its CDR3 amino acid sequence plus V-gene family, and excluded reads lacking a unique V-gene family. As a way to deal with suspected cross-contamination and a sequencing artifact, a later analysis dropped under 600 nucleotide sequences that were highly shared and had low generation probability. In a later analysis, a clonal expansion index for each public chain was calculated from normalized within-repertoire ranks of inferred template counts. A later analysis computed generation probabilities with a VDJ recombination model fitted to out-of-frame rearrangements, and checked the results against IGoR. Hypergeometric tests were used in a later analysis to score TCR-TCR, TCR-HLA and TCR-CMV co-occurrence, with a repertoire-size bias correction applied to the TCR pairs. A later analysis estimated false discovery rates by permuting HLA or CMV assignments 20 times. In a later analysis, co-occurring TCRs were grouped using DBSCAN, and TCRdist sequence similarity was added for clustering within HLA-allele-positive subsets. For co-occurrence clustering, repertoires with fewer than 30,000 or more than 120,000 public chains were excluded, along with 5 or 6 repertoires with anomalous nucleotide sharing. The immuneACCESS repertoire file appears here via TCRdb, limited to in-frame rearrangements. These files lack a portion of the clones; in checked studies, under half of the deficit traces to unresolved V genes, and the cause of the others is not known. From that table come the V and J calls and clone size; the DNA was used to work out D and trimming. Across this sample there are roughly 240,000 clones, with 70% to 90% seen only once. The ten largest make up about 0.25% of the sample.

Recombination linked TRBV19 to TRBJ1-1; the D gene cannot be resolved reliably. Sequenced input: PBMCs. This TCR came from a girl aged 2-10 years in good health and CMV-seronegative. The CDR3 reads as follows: CASSPPDSNTEAFF. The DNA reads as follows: TGTGCCAGTAGTCCGCCGGACTCGAACACTGAAGCTTTCTTT.